This TCR beta chain was sequenced in a study of blood T cell repertoires in COVID-19. This table comes from immunoSEQ multiplex PCR, and its TCRdb copy is limited to in-frame clones, with some not included. The sample holds more than 300,000 clones, 85% to 90% seen once. Participants had their cohort set by participant-reported clinical history. There are 15 residues in the CDR3. The V end lost 2 bases, the J end lost 0 bases, and 10 bases lay between the germline ends. CDR1 is MNHEY and CDR2 is SVGAGI in the germline V gene. This TCR derives from a woman under 30 who had recovered from COVID-19. The source material was PBMCs or T cells enriched from blood (not recorded which). The rearrangement uses TRBV6-5 and TRBJ1-2; a possible D gene is TRBD1 (5 bases). The CDR3 here is CASSYIGAANYGYTF. The CDR3 DNA reads TGTGCCAGCAGTTACATAGGGGCAGCTAACTATGGCTACACCTTC.